This entry lists 8 T cell receptor beta chains sequenced from one sample in a study of T cells expressing NK-cell markers. TCRdb reprocessed the 5' RACE reads and reports one entry per CDR3 protein, with no DNA. This table lists 300,000 to 500,000 distinct CDR3 sequences. Specimen: blood T cells: a sorted CD56 or NKG2C T cell subset, CD4+ or CD8+ T cells, or bulk PBMC T cells (not recorded which). The receptors originated from a woman aged 50 to 60 in good health.

V gene TRBV15 combines with J gene TRBJ2-6. This CDR3 has 13 amino acids. CDR1 is LNHNV and CDR2 is YYDKDF in the germline V gene (reference sequence). This CDR3 reads CATSDTGANVLTF. The variable domain in full, completed from reference TRBV15 and TRBJ2-6, reads DAMVIQNPRYQVTQFGKPVTLSCSQTLNHNVMYWYQQKSSQAPKLLFHYYDKDFNNEADTPDNFQSRRPNTSFCFLDIRSPGLGDTAMYLCATSDTGANVLTFGAGSRLTVL.

The V call is TRBV6-6, the J call TRBJ2-5; no DNA is available, so the TRBD2 call from TCRdb remains unchecked. The CDR3 is made up of 17 amino acids. The germline V gene has CDR1 MNHNY and CDR2 SVGAGI (reference sequence). The CDR3 loop is CASSYSSLGTSGRLQYF.

V is TRBV5-1 and J is TRBJ2-3; the TCRdb D gene call, TRBD2, has no DNA to confirm it. From germline, CDR1 is SGHRS and CDR2 YFSETQ. This CDR3 contains 15 residues. CDR3 region: CASSGWADPTDTQYF.

The V gene is TRBV28, the J gene TRBJ2-2. Germline CDR1 MDHEN, CDR2 SYDVKM. The CDR3 consists of 12 residues. CDR3 sequence: CASSWYSGELFF.

The chain employs TRBV12-3 or TRBV12-4 and TRBJ2-2; the TCRdb D gene call, TRBD1, has no DNA to confirm it. CDR3 length equals 13 residues. The CDR3 protein is CASSWGRDGELFF.

This chain connects TRBV5-1 to TRBJ2-1. The CDR3 has 17 amino acids. Looked up from germline, CDR1 is SGHRS and CDR2 is YFSETQ. CDR3 residues: CASSLAASLSSYNEQFF.

V usage is TRBV5-1 and J usage is TRBJ2-5; TCRdb indicates TRBD1, and absent DNA this call remains unverified. Germline lookup yields CDR1 SGHRS and CDR2 YFSETQ. The CDR3 totals 14 residues. The CDR3 here is CASTFGGLQETQYF.

This sequence joins TRBV20-1 and TRBJ2-1; TCRdb calls TRBD1, which cannot be checked without DNA. CDR1 is DFQATT and CDR2 is SNEGSKA in the germline V gene (reference sequence). The CDR3 covers 14 residues. This CDR3 is CSAPGRGGYNEQFF.